The sequence of this TCR beta chain was determined in a study of beta chain features in type 1 diabetes (dated by TCRdb to 2017 to 2018). About the full investigation: Mean age, gender distribution, total cell number and subset yield were not different between patients and healthy donors. A total of 100 million to 110 million sorted cells were examined across all samples, and a strong correlation was observed between cell number per subset and RNA yield. The study compared the TCRB repertoires of sorted circulating CD4+ T cell subsets in recently diagnosed type 1 diabetes patients with those in matched healthy donors. Naive and central memory subsets were obtained from all 28 donors, but regulatory and stem cell-like memory subsets were isolated from only 8 patients and roughly 8 healthy donors.

Results the study describes overall, beyond this receptor: Because small numbers of individuals were included in the HLA sub-analyses, any influence of HLA type on TCRB rearrangement was left unresolved. At VDJ recombination sites, type 1 diabetes patients had fewer insertions and more deleted nucleotides, which implies abnormalities in thymic rearrangement. Because cDNA rather than genomic DNA was sequenced, highly expressing activated cells could have been over-represented, although no difference in activation and CD3 levels was found between groups. In all four CD4+ subsets, TCRB CDR3 length was moderately but significantly shorter in type 1 diabetes patients. Naive, central memory and regulatory TCRB repertoires appeared to be more similar among patients than among healthy donors. PCR may preferentially amplify shorter templates, but because patient and control samples were amplified and corrected together, any resulting skew would affect both groups equally.

From each donor, a single peripheral blood sample of around 120 mL on average was drawn into heparinised tubes. A BD FACSAria II and a panel including CD45RO, CCR7, CD25, CD127, CD95 and CD27 were used to sort naive, central memory, regulatory and stem cell-like memory CD4+ T cells. Every sorted population had a purity above 95%. PBMCs were isolated immediately by Lymphoprep density gradient centrifugation and stained directly without culture. So that batch effects would be minimized, each experiment stained and sorted samples in pairs, pairing one healthy donor with one patient. The High Capacity cDNA Reverse Transcription Kit was used to reverse transcribe all of the isolated RNA, meaning that expressed TCRB transcripts were what got sequenced. Deep immunoSEQ sequencing was applied to naive, central memory and regulatory T cell samples, giving an average of about 3.57 million total reads per sample. Sorted cells were lysed in RLT buffer, and RNA was extracted using DNase-treated RNeasy Micro or Mini kits according to cell number. Each cell subset was processed separately to prevent cross-contamination, with patient and healthy donor samples processed together. TCRB sequences were amplified from cDNA with the immunoSEQ multiplex PCR, producing 87-bp fragments spanning the CDR3 region. The amplicons were sequenced using the Illumina HiSeq platform. The published analysis was carried out like this. Synthetic template baselines were used to correct PCR bias computationally, reads within Hamming distance 2 were collapsed, and singletons that could not be merged were discarded. By aligning reads against IMGT, V, D and J genes, CDR3 length, and insertions or deletions at six rearrangement sites were assigned. Clonotype counts were normalized to sorted cell number within each subset before computing true diversity and Gini coefficients with the tcR R package. The overlap coefficient, calculated on TCRB nucleotide sequences, was used to measure repertoire sharing. The clones in this table, taken by TCRdb from immuneACCESS, are in-frame only. Not every clone is retained; where verified, under half of the shortfall comes from an unresolved V gene, and the cause of the rest is unknown. V and J calls and clone size are as listed in that table; D and trimming were resolved from the DNA. The sample table shows 250,000 to 350,000 clones, and 14% are seen once. About 6.6% of the sample comes from the top ten.

This clone has more than one count but fewer than ten. It has no known antigen specificity. An end of the junction does not agree with germline; a read error may underlie this. The sequencing input was central memory CD4+ T cells from blood. The sequence came from a man between 25 and 39 years old in good health.

The CDR3 here reads CAISGTSGEMVYEQYF. The nucleotides are TGTGCCATCAGTGGGACTAGCGGGGAAATGGTCTACGAGCAGTACTTC. The chain is made from TRBV6-1 and TRBJ2-7, with 13 junctional bases fitting TRBD2. The CDR3 runs 16 residues from the cysteine to the phenylalanine. The only DNA kept is the CDR3, 48 bases in frame from the first base. CDR1 and CDR2 (MNHNS, SASEGT) derive from the germline V gene.